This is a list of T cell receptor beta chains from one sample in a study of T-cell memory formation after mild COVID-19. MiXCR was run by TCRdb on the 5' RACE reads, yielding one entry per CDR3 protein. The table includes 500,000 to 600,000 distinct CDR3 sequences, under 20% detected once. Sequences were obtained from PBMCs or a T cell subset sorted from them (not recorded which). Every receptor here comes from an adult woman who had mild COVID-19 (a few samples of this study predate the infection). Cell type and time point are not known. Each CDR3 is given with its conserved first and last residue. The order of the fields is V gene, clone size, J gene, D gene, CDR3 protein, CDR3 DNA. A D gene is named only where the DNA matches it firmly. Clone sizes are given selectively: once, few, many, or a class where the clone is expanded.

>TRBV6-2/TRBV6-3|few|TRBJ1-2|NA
CASSSTGLYGYTF
TGTGCCAGCAGTTCAACAGGTCTCTATGGCTACACCTTC
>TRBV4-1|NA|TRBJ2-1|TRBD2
CASSQEWGGNNEQFF
TGCGCCAGCAGCCAAGAGTGGGGGGGAAACAATGAGCAGTTCTTC
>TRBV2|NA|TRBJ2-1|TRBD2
CASRTSREFF
TGTGCCAGCAGGACTAGCCGGGAGTTCTTC
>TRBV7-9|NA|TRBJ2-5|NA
CASWDPRGIETQYF
TGTGCCAGCTGGGACCCCCGGGGGATTGAGACCCAGTACTTC
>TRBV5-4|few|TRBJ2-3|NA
CASSLGQIGSDTQYF
TGTGCCAGCAGCTTGGGACAGATCGGGTCAGATACGCAGTATTTT
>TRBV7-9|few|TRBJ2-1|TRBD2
CASSWNSGIDNEQFF
TGTGCCAGCAGCTGGAATAGCGGGATCGACAATGAGCAGTTCTTC
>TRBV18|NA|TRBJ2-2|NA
CASSPLTGSTGELFF
TGTGCCAGCTCACCCCTGACCGGGAGCACCGGGGAGCTGTTTTTT
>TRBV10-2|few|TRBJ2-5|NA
CASMEGVAETQYF
TGCGCCAGCATGGAAGGGGTTGCAGAGACCCAGTACTTC
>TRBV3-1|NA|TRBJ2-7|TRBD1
CASSPIPSPGQFYEQYF
TGTGCCAGCAGCCCCATTCCCTCCCCGGGACAGTTCTACGAGCAGTACTTC
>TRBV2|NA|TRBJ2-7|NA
CASSTGQRRDEQYF
TGTGCCAGCAGTACAGGACAGAGACGAGACGAGCAGTACTTC
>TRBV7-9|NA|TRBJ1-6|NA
CASSLDRTLNSPLHF
TGTGCCAGCAGCTTAGACAGGACCCTTAATTCACCCCTCCACTTT
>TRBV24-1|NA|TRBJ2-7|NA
CATSDPPATGSYEQYF
TGTGCCACCAGTGACCCACCCGCCACGGGATCCTACGAGCAGTACTTC
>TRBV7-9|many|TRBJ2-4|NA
CASSALANIQYF
TGTGCCAGCAGCGCTCTAGCGAACATTCAGTACTTC
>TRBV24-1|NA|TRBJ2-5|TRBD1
CATSGGDWTGSETQYF
TGTGCCACCAGTGGCGGAGATTGGACAGGGTCCGAGACCCAGTACTTC
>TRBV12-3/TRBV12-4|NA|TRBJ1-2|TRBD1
CASSPTGGGRGYTF
TGTGCCAGCAGTCCGACAGGGGGAGGAAGAGGCTACACCTTC
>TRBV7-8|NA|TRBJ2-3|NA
CASSLVRLATQYF
TGTGCCAGCAGCTTAGTCCGGCTAGCGACGCAGTATTTT
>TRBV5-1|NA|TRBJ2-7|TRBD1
CATRQGNEQYF
TGCGCCACCCGACAGGGGAACGAGCAGTACTTC
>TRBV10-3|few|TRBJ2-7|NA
CAISEATIPYEQYF
TGTGCCATCAGTGAGGCAACCATTCCATACGAGCAGTACTTC
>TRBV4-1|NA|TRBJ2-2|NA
CASSQEGSGELFF
TGCGCCAGCAGCCAAGAGGGGTCCGGGGAGCTGTTTTTT
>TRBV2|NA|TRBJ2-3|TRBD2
CVKQGRLAGRPTDTQYF
TGTGTCAAGCAGGGAAGGCTAGCGGGGAGGCCCACAGATACGCAGTATTTT
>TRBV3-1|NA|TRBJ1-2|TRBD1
CASSQGTTGTAGYTF
TGTGCCAGCAGCCAAGGGACGACAGGGACGGCTGGCTACACCTTC
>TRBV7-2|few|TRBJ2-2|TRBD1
CASSPRPGQGVTGELFF
TGTGCCAGCAGCCCCCGCCCGGGACAGGGAGTGACCGGGGAGCTGTTTTTT
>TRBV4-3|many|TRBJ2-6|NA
CASSPSFSRLGGANVLTF
TGCGCCAGCAGCCCATCCTTCTCTCGGCTCGGGGGGGCCAACGTCCTGACTTTC